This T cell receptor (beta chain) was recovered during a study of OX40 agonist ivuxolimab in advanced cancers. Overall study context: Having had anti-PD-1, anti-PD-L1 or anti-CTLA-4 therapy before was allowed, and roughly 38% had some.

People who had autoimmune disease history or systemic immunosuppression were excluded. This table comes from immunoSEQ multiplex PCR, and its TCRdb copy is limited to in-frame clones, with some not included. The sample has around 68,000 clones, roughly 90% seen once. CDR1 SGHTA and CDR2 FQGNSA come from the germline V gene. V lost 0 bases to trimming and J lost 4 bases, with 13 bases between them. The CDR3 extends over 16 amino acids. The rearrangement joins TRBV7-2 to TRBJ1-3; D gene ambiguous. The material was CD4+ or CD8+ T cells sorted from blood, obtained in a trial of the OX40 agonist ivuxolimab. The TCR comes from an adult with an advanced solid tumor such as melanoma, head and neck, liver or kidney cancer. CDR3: CASSLALGVAGNTIYF. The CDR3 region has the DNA TGTGCCAGCAGCTTAGCGCTCGGGGTTGCCGGAAACACCATATATTTT. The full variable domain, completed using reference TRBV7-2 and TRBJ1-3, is GAGVSQSPSNKVTEKGKDVELRCDPISGHTALYWYRQSLGQGLEFLIYFQGNSAPDKSGLPSDRFSAERTGGSVSTLTIQRTQQEDSAVYLCASSLALGVAGNTIYFGEGSWLTVV.